The present T cell receptor (beta chain) was sequenced within a study of regulatory T cells in long-lasting Graves disease. Described time point: newly diagnosed GD, antithyroid drugs for less than 3 months. Making the TCR library involved RNA that had been extracted from PBMCs. In building TCR beta libraries, iRepertoire HTBI primers were used together with Arm-PCR of CDR3 regions. Via MiXCR, TCRdb re-called the multiplex PCR reads, giving one row per CDR3 protein. The sample lists about 460,000 distinct CDR3 sequences; 14% were seen once. Findings and limits, study-wide: Persistent cases favored TRBV28, TRBJ1-2 and TRBJ2-5.

The CDR3 runs to 15 residues. V was trimmed by 5 bases and J by 4 bases, leaving 16 bases between them. This clonotype was recorded many times. Antigen: not known. Another study also made use of these data, one on T cells in Graves' hyperthyroidism and ophthalmopathy. That work contributes: Absent ophthalmopathy progression within 18 months defined stable Graves' hyperthyroidism. A patient was excluded if there was uncontrolled infection, other autoimmune disease, pregnancy or lactation. Model output signaled ophthalmopathy a median approximately six months ahead of onset.

V and J are TRBV12-3 or TRBV12-4 and TRBJ2-3; no firm D call. Sequenced here: peripheral blood mononuclear cells (PBMCs), sampled at new diagnosis, from a patient treated with antithyroid drugs. The clonotype comes from a woman aged 45-60 years with Graves disease. The CDR3 protein is CASSPRYRPADTQYF. CDR3 nucleotide sequence: TGTGCCAGCAGTCCCAGGTATCGCCCCGCAGATACGCAGTATTTT.